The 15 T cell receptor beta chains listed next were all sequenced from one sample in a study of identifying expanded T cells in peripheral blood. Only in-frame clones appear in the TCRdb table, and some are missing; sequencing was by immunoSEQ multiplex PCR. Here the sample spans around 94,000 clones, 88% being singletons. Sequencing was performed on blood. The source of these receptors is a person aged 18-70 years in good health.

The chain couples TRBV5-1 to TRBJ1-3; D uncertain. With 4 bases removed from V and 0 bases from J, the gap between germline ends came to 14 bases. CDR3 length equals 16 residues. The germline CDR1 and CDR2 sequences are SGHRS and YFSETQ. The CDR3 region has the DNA TGCGCCAGCAGCCTTCAAGGAGCTAACTCTGGAAACACCATATATTTT. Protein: CASSLQGANSGNTIYF.

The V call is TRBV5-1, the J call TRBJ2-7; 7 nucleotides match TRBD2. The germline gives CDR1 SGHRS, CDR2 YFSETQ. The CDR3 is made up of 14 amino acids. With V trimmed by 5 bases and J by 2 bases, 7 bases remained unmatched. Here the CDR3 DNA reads TGCGCCAGCAGTCCCGGGACTAAAGCCTACGAGCAGTACTTC. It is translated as CASSPGTKAYEQYF.

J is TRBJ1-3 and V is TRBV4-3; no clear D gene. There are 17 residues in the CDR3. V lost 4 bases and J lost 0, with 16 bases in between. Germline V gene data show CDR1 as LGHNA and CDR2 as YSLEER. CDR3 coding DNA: TGCGCCAGCAGCCCTGAATGGGGTAGCAGCTCTGGAAACACCATATATTTT. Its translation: CASSPEWGSSSGNTIYF.

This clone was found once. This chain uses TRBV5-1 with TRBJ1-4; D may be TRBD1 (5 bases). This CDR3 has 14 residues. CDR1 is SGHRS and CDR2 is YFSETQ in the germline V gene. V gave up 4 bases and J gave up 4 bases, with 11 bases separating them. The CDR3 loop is CASSLQGGNEKLFF. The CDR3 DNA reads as TGCGCCAGCAGCCTTCAGGGAGGTAATGAAAAACTGTTTTTT.

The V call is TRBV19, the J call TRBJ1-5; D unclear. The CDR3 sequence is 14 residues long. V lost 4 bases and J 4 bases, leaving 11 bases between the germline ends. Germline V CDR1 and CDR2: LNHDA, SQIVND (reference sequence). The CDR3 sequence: CASSSWNSNQPQHF. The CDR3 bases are TGTGCCAGTAGTAGCTGGAACAGTAATCAGCCCCAGCATTTT.

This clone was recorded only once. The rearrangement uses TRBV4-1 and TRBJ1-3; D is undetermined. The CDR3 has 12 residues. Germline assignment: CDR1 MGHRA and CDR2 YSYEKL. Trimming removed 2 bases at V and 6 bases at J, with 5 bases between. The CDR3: CASSQQPNTIYF. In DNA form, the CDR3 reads TGCGCCAGCAGCCAACAACCAAACACCATATATTTT.

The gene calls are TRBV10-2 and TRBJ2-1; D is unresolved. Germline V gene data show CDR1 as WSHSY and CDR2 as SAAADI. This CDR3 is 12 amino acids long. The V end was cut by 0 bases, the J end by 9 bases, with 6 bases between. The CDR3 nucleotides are TGCGCCAGCAGTGAGTCTATGAGTGAGCAGTTCTTC. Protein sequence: CASSESMSEQFF.

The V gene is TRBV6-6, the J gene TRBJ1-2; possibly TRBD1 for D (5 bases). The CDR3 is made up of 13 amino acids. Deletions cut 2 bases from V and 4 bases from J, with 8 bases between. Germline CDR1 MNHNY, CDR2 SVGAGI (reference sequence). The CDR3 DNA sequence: TGTGCCAGCAGTTACCCGGGGACCTATGGCTACACCTTC. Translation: CASSYPGTYGYTF.

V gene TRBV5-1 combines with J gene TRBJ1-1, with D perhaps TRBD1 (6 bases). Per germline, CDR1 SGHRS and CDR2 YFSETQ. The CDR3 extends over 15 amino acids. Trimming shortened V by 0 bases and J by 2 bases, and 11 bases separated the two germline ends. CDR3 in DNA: TGCGCCAGCAGCTTGGTTACAGGGTTTAACACTGAAGCTTTCTTT. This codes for CASSLVTGFNTEAFF.

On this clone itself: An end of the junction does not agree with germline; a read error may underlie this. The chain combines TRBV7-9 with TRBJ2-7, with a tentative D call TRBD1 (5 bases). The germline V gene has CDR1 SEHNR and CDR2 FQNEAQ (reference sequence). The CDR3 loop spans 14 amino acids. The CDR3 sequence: CASTLGAEWNEQYF. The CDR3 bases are TGTGCCAGCACCTTAGGGGCGGAATGGAACGAGCAGTACTTC.

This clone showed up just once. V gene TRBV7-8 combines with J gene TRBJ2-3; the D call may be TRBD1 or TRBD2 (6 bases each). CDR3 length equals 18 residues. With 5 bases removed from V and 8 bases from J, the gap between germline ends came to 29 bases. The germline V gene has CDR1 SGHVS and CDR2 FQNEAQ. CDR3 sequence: CASSRGGVGATLALTQYF. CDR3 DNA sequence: TGTGCCAGCAGCCGAGGGGGAGTTGGGGCTACACTAGCCCTTACGCAGTATTTT.

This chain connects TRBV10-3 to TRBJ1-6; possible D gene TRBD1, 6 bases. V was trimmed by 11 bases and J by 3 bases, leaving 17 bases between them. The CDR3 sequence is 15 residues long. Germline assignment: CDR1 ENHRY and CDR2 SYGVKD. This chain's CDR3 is CASGGGPVYNSPLHF. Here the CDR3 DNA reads TGTGCCTCCGGGGGGGGGCCCGTCTATAATTCACCCCTCCACTTT.

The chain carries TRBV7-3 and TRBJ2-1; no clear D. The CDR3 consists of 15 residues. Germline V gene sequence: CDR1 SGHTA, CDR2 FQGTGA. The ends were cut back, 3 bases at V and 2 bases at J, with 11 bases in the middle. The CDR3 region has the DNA TGTGCCAGCAGCTTTGGTCAAAATGCCTACAATGAGCAGTTCTTC. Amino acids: CASSFGQNAYNEQFF.

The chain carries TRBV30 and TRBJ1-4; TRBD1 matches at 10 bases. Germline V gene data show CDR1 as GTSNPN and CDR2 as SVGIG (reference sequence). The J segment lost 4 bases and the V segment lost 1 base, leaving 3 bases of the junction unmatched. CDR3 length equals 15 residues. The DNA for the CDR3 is TGTGCCTGGAGTGGGACAGGGGGGTTTAATGAAAAACTGTTTTTT. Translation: CAWSGTGGFNEKLFF.

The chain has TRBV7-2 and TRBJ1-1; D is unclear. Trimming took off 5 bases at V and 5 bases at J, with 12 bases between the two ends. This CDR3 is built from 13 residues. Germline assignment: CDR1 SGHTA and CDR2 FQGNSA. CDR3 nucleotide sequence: TGTGCCAGCAGCCCCCTACGTCGTACTGAAGCTTTCTTT. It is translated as CASSPLRRTEAFF.